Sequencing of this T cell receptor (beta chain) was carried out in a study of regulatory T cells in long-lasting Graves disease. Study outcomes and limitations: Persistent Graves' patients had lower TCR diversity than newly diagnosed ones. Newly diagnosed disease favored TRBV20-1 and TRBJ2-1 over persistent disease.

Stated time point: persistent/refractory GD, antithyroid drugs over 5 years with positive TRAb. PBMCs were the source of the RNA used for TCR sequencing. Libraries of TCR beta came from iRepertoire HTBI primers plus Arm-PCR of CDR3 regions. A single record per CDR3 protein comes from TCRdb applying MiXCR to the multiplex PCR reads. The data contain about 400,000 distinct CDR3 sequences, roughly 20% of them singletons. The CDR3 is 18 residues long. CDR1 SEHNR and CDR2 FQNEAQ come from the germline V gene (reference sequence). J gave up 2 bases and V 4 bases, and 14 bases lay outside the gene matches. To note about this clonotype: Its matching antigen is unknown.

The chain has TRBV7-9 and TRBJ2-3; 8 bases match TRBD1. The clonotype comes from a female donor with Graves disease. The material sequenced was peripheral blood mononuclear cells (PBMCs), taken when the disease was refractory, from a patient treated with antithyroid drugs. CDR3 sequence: CASSSLPGTGHDTDTQYF. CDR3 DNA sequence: TGTGCCAGCAGCTCCTTACCCGGGACAGGACATGACACAGATACGCAGTATTTT.